This T cell receptor beta chain appears in the sequencing data of a study of CD4+ T cells in melanoma. Study observations and caveats: In melanoma, neoantigen-specific CD4+ T cells reportedly differed in differentiation state. A reported correlation linked neoantigen-specific CD4+ T cells to CD8+, macrophage and B cell function.

In the case of this clone: What it recognizes is unknown.

Sequenced by immunoSEQ multiplex PCR; TCRdb stores in-frame clones only, minus some. This table has some 150,000 clones, about nine tenths appearing once. The receptor was derived from a human donor with melanoma.

The CDR3 spells CASSYSLAGGRETQYF. The CDR3 region has the DNA TGTGCCAGCAGTTACTCGCTAGCGGGGGGGCGGGAGACCCAGTACTTC. V is TRBV6-6 and J is TRBJ2-5; 12 nucleotides match TRBD2. The CDR3 is 16 amino acids. V was pared by 0 bases and J by 5 bases, with 4 bases of the junction left unmatched. Germline loops: CDR1 MNHNY, CDR2 SVGAGI (reference sequence).